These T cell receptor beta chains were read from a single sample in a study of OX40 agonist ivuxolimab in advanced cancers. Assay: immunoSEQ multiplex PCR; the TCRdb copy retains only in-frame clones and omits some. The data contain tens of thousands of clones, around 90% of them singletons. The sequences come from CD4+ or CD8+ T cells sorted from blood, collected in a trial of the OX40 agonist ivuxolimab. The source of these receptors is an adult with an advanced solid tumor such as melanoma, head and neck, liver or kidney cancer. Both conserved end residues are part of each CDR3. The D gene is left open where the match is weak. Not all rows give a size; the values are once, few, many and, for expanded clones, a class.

TGCGCCAGCAGCCCGGCAGGAGGGGTAGGCAATCAGCCCCAGCATTTT	CASSPAGGVGNQPQHF	TRBJ1-5	TRBV4-1	few	-
TGTGCCAGCAGTCCCTCAGGGGACTCGATCTACTACGAGCAGTACTTC	CASSPSGDSIYYEQYF	TRBJ2-7	TRBV27	-	-
TGCGCCAGCAGCCCGGGGGGGATTGGGGCCAACGTCCTGACTTTC	CASSPGGIGANVLTF	TRBJ2-6	TRBV4-3	-	TRBD2
TGTGCCAGCAGCCGGGGATACAGGAACAATGAGCAGTTCTTC	CASSRGYRNNEQFF	TRBJ2-1	TRBV5-5	-	-
TGTGCCAGCAGTGAGCCAGGGGTTTTTGAGACCCAGTACTTC	CASSEPGVFETQYF	TRBJ2-5	TRBV6-5	-	-
TGTGCCAGCAGGGGGACGGGGACAGGGGGTATGATGGACTATGGCTACACCTTC	CASRGTGTGGMMDYGYTF	TRBJ1-2	TRBV28	-	TRBD1
TGTGCCAGTAGTATTTACAGGGAAGAGACCCAGTACTTC	CASSIYREETQYF	TRBJ2-5	TRBV19	-	-
TGTGCCAGCAGTGAATTGAACTATCCCACCTACGAGCAGTACTTC	CASSELNYPTYEQYF	TRBJ2-7	TRBV6-1	-	-
TGTGCCAGCAGCGCAGAAGACGACACCGGGGAGCTGTTTTTT	CASSAEDDTGELFF	TRBJ2-2	TRBV9	-	-
TGTGCCTGGAGCCCACTAGCGGGAGGCGAGCAGTTCTTC	CAWSPLAGGEQFF	TRBJ2-1	TRBV30	-	TRBD2
TGTGCCAGCAGCTTAGGACAGCACGGCTCCTACAATGAGCAGTTCTTC	CASSLGQHGSYNEQFF	TRBJ2-1	TRBV11-2	-	-
TGTGCCAGTAGTATTGGGGTAAACACTGAAGCTTTCTTT	CASSIGVNTEAFF	TRBJ1-1	TRBV19	few	-
TGTGCCTGGAGTTCGGGGTATAGCTCCTACAATGAGCAGTTCTTC	CAWSSGYSSYNEQFF	TRBJ2-1	TRBV30	-	-
TGTGCCAGCAGTTTTCGACAGGCGTACGAGCAGTACTTC	CASSFRQAYEQYF	TRBJ2-7	TRBV6-1	-	-
TGTGCCAGCAGCCCGAGGACTGGAAAAAACGAGCAGTACTTC	CASSPRTGKNEQYF	TRBJ2-7	TRBV5-6	-	-
TGTGCCAGCAGTTTGAAGACAGGGCCGGAGACCCAGTACTTC	CASSLKTGPETQYF	TRBJ2-5	TRBV6-5	-	TRBD1
TGTGCCAGCAGCCTAGACTACGAGCAGTACTTC	CASSLDYEQYF	TRBJ2-7	TRBV5-6	-	-
TGCGCCAGCAGCCAAGATCTCGGAGATACTGGCACAGATACGCAGTATTTT	CASSQDLGDTGTDTQYF	TRBJ2-3	TRBV4-1	-	-
TGTGCCAGCAGGTTCGGGACAGGGGGTTTTGGGGAGCTGTTTTTT	CASRFGTGGFGELFF	TRBJ2-2	TRBV2	-	TRBD1
TGCGCCAGCAGCCTTATTAGCCCGGGACAGCAGGTCTTT	CASSLISPGQQVF	TRBJ2-3	TRBV4-1	-	TRBD1
TGTGCCAGCAGTTTCCTGGGGGGGAGGACAGATACGCAGTATTTT	CASSFLGGRTDTQYF	TRBJ2-3	TRBV27	-	TRBD2
TGTGCCAGAAGCCTCCGACAGGGGGCTCAATCGCGAGAGACCCAGTACTTC	CARSLRQGAQSRETQYF	TRBJ2-5	TRBV7-5	-	-
TGTGCCACCGGAGGAACGTACCAAGAGACCCAGTACTTC	CATGGTYQETQYF	TRBJ2-5	TRBV6-6	-	-
TGCGCCAGCAGCCAAGGGGTAAGAAGCACAGATACGCAGTATTTT	CASSQGVRSTDTQYF	TRBJ2-3	TRBV4-1	-	-
TGTGCCAGCAGTGGACCTCCCGGGATCCCCTACAATGAGCAGTTCTTC	CASSGPPGIPYNEQFF	TRBJ2-1	TRBV6-1	-	-
TGCGCCAGCAGCCAATCCCTAGCGGCCTTAGGGTACGAGCAGTACTTC	CASSQSLAALGYEQYF	TRBJ2-7	TRBV4-1	-	TRBD2
TGTGCCAGCAGCCCCGAACATCGCGGCGGGGAGCTGTTTTTT	CASSPEHRGGELFF	TRBJ2-2	TRBV11-3	-	-
TGTGCCAGTCGACTGACTAGCGTATCCTACAATGAGCAGTTCTTC	CASRLTSVSYNEQFF	TRBJ2-1	TRBV19	-	TRBD2
TGCAGCGTTGAAGGACTAGCGGCGAACACCGGGGAGCTGTTTTTT	CSVEGLAANTGELFF	TRBJ2-2	TRBV29-1	once	TRBD2
TGTGCCATCAGTGAGAGGTTAAAAGGAACCTACACCTTC	CAISERLKGTYTF	TRBJ1-2	TRBV10-3	-	-
TGTGCCAGCAGCTTAGCGGGGGCTACCGGGGAGCTGTTTTTT	CASSLAGATGELFF	TRBJ2-2	TRBV7-2	-	-